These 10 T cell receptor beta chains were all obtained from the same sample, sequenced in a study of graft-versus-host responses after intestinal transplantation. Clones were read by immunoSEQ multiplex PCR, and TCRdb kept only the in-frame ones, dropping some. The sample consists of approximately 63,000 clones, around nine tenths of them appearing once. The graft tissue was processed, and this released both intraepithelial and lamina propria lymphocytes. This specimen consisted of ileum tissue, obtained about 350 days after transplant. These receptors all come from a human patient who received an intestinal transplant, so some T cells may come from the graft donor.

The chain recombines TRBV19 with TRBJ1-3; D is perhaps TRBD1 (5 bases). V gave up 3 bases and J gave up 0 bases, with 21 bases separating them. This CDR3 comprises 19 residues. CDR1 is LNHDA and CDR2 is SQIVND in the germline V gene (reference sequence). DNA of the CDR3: TGTGCCAGTAGTATCCGTCACAACCGGGGCGCCAACTCTGGAAACACCATATATTTT. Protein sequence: CASSIRHNRGANSGNTIYF.

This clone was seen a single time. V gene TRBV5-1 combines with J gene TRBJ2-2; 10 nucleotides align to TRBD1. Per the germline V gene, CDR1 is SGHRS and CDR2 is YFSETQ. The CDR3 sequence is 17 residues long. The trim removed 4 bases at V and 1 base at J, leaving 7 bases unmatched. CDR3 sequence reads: CASSPRQGAMNTGELFF. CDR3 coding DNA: TGCGCCAGCAGCCCTAGACAGGGGGCCATGAACACCGGGGAGCTGTTTTTT.

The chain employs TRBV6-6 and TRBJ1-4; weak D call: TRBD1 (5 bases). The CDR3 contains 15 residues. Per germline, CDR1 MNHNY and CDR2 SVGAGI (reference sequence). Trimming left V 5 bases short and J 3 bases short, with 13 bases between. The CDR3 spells CASSLDIGSNEKLFF. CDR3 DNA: TGTGCCAGCAGTCTGGACATTGGGTCTAATGAAAAACTGTTTTTT.

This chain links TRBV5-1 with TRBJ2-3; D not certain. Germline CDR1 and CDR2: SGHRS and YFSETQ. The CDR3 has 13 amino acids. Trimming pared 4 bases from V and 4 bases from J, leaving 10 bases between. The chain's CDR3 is CASSPQVSDTQYF. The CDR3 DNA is TGCGCCAGCAGCCCCCAGGTGTCAGATACGCAGTATTTT. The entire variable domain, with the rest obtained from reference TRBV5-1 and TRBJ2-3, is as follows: KAGVTQTPRYLIKTRGQQVTLSCSPISGHRSVSWYQQTPGQGLQFLFEYFSETQRNKGNFPGRFSGRQFSNSRSEMNVSTLELGDSALYLCASSPQVSDTQYFGPGTRLTVL.

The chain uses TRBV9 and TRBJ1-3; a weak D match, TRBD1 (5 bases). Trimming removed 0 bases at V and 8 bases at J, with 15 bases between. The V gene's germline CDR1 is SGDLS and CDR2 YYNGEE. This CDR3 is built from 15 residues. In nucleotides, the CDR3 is TGTGCCAGCAGCGTAGGACAGACTGGGTGGGACACCATATATTTT. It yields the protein CASSVGQTGWDTIYF.

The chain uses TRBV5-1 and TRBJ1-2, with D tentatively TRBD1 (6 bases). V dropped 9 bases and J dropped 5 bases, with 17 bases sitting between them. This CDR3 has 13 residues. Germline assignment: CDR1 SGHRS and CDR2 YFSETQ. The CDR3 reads CATRGQFFYGYTF. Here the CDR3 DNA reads TGCGCCACCCGTGGACAGTTCTTTTATGGCTACACCTTC.

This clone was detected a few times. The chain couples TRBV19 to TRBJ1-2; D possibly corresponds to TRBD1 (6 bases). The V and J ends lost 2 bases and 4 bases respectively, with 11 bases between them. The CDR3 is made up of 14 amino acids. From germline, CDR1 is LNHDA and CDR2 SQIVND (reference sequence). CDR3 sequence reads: CASSITTGSYGYTF. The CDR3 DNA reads TGTGCCAGTAGTATAACCACAGGGTCCTATGGCTACACCTTC.

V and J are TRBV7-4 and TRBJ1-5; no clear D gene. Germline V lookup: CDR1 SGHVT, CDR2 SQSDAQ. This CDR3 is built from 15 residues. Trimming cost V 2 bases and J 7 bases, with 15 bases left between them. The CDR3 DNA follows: TGTGCCAGCAGCTTATGGTCGGCGGGGAACCAGCCCCAGCATTTT. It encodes CASSLWSAGNQPQHF.

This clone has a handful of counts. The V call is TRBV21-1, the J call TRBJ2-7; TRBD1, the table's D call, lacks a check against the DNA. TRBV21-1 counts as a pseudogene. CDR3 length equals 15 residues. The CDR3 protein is CASSTRDRPSYEQYF. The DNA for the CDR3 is TGTGCCAGCAGCACACGGGACAGACCTTCCTACGAGCAGTACTTC.

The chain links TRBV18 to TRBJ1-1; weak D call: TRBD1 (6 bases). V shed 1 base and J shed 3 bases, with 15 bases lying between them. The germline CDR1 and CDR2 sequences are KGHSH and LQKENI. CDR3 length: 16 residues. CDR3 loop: CASSPLKTGRDTEAFF. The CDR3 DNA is TGTGCCAGCTCACCACTTAAGACAGGACGGGACACTGAAGCTTTCTTT.